Listed below are T cell receptor beta chains from one sample, sequenced in a study of CD8 T cells in ankylosing spondylitis. TCRdb re-called the 5' RACE reads with MiXCR, one entry per CDR3 protein. The table records about 130,000 distinct CDR3 sequences, 17% of them present only once. The sequenced sample was blood, either unsorted or a sorted T cell fraction (not recorded which). Source of these receptors: a male donor with ankylosing spondylitis. The CDR3 runs from the conserved cysteine through the conserved F or W. D genes are given only for firm matches. Not all rows give a size; the values are once, few, many and, for expanded clones, a class.

J: TRBJ1-6; D: NA; V: TRBV12-3/TRBV12-4; size: many; DNA: TGTGCCAGCGTCAGCGATGGGAATTCACCCCTCCACTTT; CDR3: CASVSDGNSPLHF
J: TRBJ1-5; D: TRBD1; V: TRBV12-3/TRBV12-4; size: many; DNA: TGTGCCAGCAGTCACTCAGGGGGATATAGCAATCAGCCCCAGCATTTT; CDR3: CASSHSGGYSNQPQHF
J: TRBJ2-5; D: TRBD2; V: TRBV29-1; size: many; DNA: TGCAGCGTCGATGGGACTAGCGGGAGATTTGGGGAGACCCAGTACTTC; CDR3: CSVDGTSGRFGETQYF
J: TRBJ2-7; D: TRBD2; V: TRBV7-2; size: NA; DNA: TGTGCCAGCATCCCCTTCCCCAGGTGGGAGGGCTCCTACGAGCAGTACTTC; CDR3: CASIPFPRWEGSYEQYF
J: TRBJ2-1; D: TRBD2; V: TRBV7-9; size: many; DNA: TGTGCCAGCAGCTTCCCGCTAGCGGGAGGGCCTATCGATGAGCAGTTCTTC; CDR3: CASSFPLAGGPIDEQFF
J: TRBJ2-3; D: NA; V: TRBV7-9; size: NA; DNA: TGTGCCAGCAGCGGGCGGGGTGGCACAGATACGCAGTATTTT; CDR3: CASSGRGGTDTQYF
J: TRBJ2-2; D: TRBD2; V: TRBV28; size: few; DNA: TGTGCCAGCAGTTTATTTACACTAGCGGGGCCGACCGGGGAGCTGTTTTTT; CDR3: CASSLFTLAGPTGELFF
J: TRBJ2-1; D: TRBD2; V: TRBV24-1; size: NA; DNA: TGTGCCACCACCAGCGGGAAAGGCAATGAGCAGTTCTTC; CDR3: CATTSGKGNEQFF
J: TRBJ1-5; D: NA; V: TRBV3-1; size: few; DNA: TGTGCCAGCAGCCCCCGGGGAGGCGGGAGCAATCAGCCCCAGCATTTT; CDR3: CASSPRGGGSNQPQHF
J: TRBJ2-7; D: TRBD1; V: TRBV25-1; size: few; DNA: TGTGCCAGCAGTAGGACAGGAGAACCCTACGAGCAGTACTTC; CDR3: CASSRTGEPYEQYF
J: TRBJ2-2; D: NA; V: TRBV29-1; size: few; DNA: TGCAGCGCTTGGCTAGAAACCGGGGAGCTGTTTTTT; CDR3: CSAWLETGELFF
J: TRBJ2-4; D: TRBD1; V: TRBV12-3/TRBV12-4; size: NA; DNA: TGTGCCAGCAGTTTAGGGACAGGGGCGATTCAGTACTTC; CDR3: CASSLGTGAIQYF
J: TRBJ1-1; D: NA; V: TRBV6-5; size: few; DNA: TGTGCCAGCAGTTACTCGTCGAGAATTCCTATCGAAGCTTTCTTT; CDR3: CASSYSSRIPIEAFF
J: TRBJ2-5; D: TRBD2; V: TRBV25-1; size: NA; DNA: TGTGCCAGCAGTGAACCCGGTTTAGCGGGAGTAGAGACCCAGTACTTC; CDR3: CASSEPGLAGVETQYF
J: TRBJ2-1; D: TRBD2; V: TRBV24-1; size: NA; DNA: TGTGCCACGGCGGGAGGCCCCTACAATGAGCAGTTCTTC; CDR3: CATAGGPYNEQFF
J: TRBJ2-7; D: NA; V: TRBV11-1; size: NA; DNA: TGTGCCAGCAGCTTGGACCAGGGTTGGGAGATCCTCCTCCACGAGCAGTACTTC; CDR3: CASSLDQGWEILLHEQYF
J: TRBJ2-5; D: TRBD2; V: TRBV6-1; size: NA; DNA: TGTGCCAGCAGGAGGACTAGCGGGCTTCGGGAGACCCAGTACTTC; CDR3: CASRRTSGLRETQYF
J: TRBJ2-2; D: TRBD1; V: TRBV5-6; size: NA; DNA: TGTGCCAGCAGCTGGGGGGGGACAGGGAAAACCGGGGAGCTGTTTTTT; CDR3: CASSWGGTGKTGELFF
J: TRBJ2-2; D: NA; V: TRBV3-1; size: NA; DNA: TGTGCCAGCAGCCCCGGCCACGGGTCGAACACCGGGGAGCTGTTTTTT; CDR3: CASSPGHGSNTGELFF
J: TRBJ1-1; D: NA; V: TRBV7-2; size: few; DNA: TGTGCCAGCAGCTTAGGACACACCCTGAACACTGAAGCTTTCTTT; CDR3: CASSLGHTLNTEAFF
J: TRBJ1-5; D: NA; V: TRBV6-2/TRBV6-3; size: few; DNA: TGTGCCAGCAGTTACTTCCCACTTAGCAATCAGCCCCAGCATTTT; CDR3: CASSYFPLSNQPQHF
J: TRBJ2-7; D: NA; V: TRBV12-3/TRBV12-4; size: few; DNA: TGTGCCAGCAGTTTGGCCCTAGGTTCGACCTACGAGCAGTACTTC; CDR3: CASSLALGSTYEQYF
J: TRBJ2-7; D: TRBD2; V: TRBV10-2; size: NA; DNA: TGCGCCAGCAGAGAGCTAGCGGGAGGAACCTACGAGCAGTACTTC; CDR3: CASRELAGGTYEQYF
J: TRBJ2-7; D: TRBD2; V: TRBV12-3/TRBV12-4; size: NA; DNA: TGTGCCAGCACCCCGGGGGGGGATCCCTACGAGCAGTACTTC; CDR3: CASTPGGDPYEQYF
J: TRBJ2-3; D: NA; V: TRBV20-1; size: few; DNA: TGCAGTGCTAGAGAAACAGGGTCCCCAGATACGCAGTATTTT; CDR3: CSARETGSPDTQYF
J: TRBJ2-7; D: NA; V: TRBV19; size: NA; DNA: TGTGCCAGTAGTATGAGGCCCTTGGGGGGGCGGCTAGTCTCCTACGAGCAGTACTTC; CDR3: CASSMRPLGGRLVSYEQYF
J: TRBJ2-7; D: NA; V: TRBV7-9; size: few; DNA: TGTGCCAGCAGCTTAGTCACAGGCTCCAACGAGCAGTACTTC; CDR3: CASSLVTGSNEQYF
J: TRBJ2-7; D: TRBD1; V: TRBV20-1; size: NA; DNA: TGCAGTGCTAGAACCGGGACAGGGATTCCCGACTACGAGCAGTACTTC; CDR3: CSARTGTGIPDYEQYF
J: TRBJ1-6; D: NA; V: TRBV20-1; size: many; DNA: TGCAGTGCTAGAGACCACCTCGCGTCATCATATTCTAATTCACCCCTCCACTTT; CDR3: CSARDHLASSYSNSPLHF
J: TRBJ2-7; D: TRBD2; V: TRBV7-2; size: few; DNA: TGTGCCAGCAGCCACGGGGGACTAGCGACCTACGAGCAGTACTTC; CDR3: CASSHGGLATYEQYF
J: TRBJ1-5; D: NA; V: TRBV6-5; size: NA; DNA: TGTGCCAGCAGTTACTCGGGACGGGGAGGTCAGCCCCAGCATTTT; CDR3: CASSYSGRGGQPQHF
J: TRBJ1-1; D: NA; V: TRBV13; size: few; DNA: TGTGCCAGCAGCTCCGGTAATGGTGGATCAGCTTTCTTT; CDR3: CASSSGNGGSAFF
J: TRBJ2-1; D: NA; V: TRBV7-2; size: NA; DNA: TGTGCCAGCAGCCGCGGGACTCACCCCAGAGAGCAGTTCTTC; CDR3: CASSRGTHPREQFF
J: TRBJ2-7; D: NA; V: TRBV3-1; size: few; DNA: TGTGCCAGCAGCCAACCTAACTACGAGCAGTACTTC; CDR3: CASSQPNYEQYF
J: TRBJ2-3; D: NA; V: TRBV5-6; size: NA; DNA: TGTGCCAGCAGCTTGGGTCGGTCGGGAGAGGGCACAGATACGCAGTATTTT; CDR3: CASSLGRSGEGTDTQYF
J: TRBJ1-1; D: TRBD1; V: TRBV7-9; size: NA; DNA: TGTGCCAGCAGCTTAGGTTGGGCAGGGGGCCTCACTGAAGCTTTCTTT; CDR3: CASSLGWAGGLTEAFF
J: TRBJ2-3; D: NA; V: TRBV7-9; size: NA; DNA: TGTGCCAGCAACCCACCGGCGGAGTTTGGGGATACGCAGTATTTT; CDR3: CASNPPAEFGDTQYF
J: TRBJ1-3; D: TRBD1; V: TRBV29-1; size: NA; DNA: TGCAGCGTACAGGGAGTGAGGGGACAGATCTCTGGAAACACCATATATTTT; CDR3: CSVQGVRGQISGNTIYF
J: TRBJ1-1; D: NA; V: TRBV5-5; size: NA; DNA: TGTGCCAGCAGCTTGAGTGATGAAGCTTTCTTT; CDR3: CASSLSDEAFF
J: TRBJ2-1; D: TRBD2; V: TRBV10-3; size: NA; DNA: TGTGCCATCAGCGGGATAGCGGGAGTCCTCGATGAGCAGTTCTTC; CDR3: CAISGIAGVLDEQFF
J: TRBJ1-4; D: TRBD1; V: TRBV12-3/TRBV12-4; size: NA; DNA: TGTGCCAGCAGACATTGGACAGGGGGCGAAAAACTGTTTTTT; CDR3: CASRHWTGGEKLFF
J: TRBJ2-7; D: NA; V: TRBV28; size: few; DNA: TGTGCCAGCAGTTTTAGTCCTCGGGGCTCGACCTACGAGCAGTACTTC; CDR3: CASSFSPRGSTYEQYF
J: TRBJ1-5; D: TRBD1; V: TRBV2; size: few; DNA: TGTGCCAGCAGTGATTGGGACAGCCCGCTGCCCCAGCATTTT; CDR3: CASSDWDSPLPQHF
J: TRBJ2-7; D: TRBD2; V: TRBV12-5; size: few; DNA: TGTGCTAGTGGTTTAGGGCCGCTGACTAGCGGGAGGGCCTCCGAGCAGTACTTC; CDR3: CASGLGPLTSGRASEQYF
J: TRBJ1-2; D: NA; V: TRBV6-1; size: NA; DNA: TGTGCCAGCAGCCAGAGGGGCCTGGATGGCTACACCTTC; CDR3: CASSQRGLDGYTF
J: TRBJ2-7; D: NA; V: TRBV12-3/TRBV12-4; size: few; DNA: TGTGCCAGCAGCCTCCGAGACACCCCCTACGAGCAGTACTTC; CDR3: CASSLRDTPYEQYF
J: TRBJ2-7; D: NA; V: TRBV4-1; size: NA; DNA: TGCGCCAGCAGCCAATCTCGAGCGGGCGAGCAGTACTTC; CDR3: CASSQSRAGEQYF
J: TRBJ2-7; D: NA; V: TRBV15; size: NA; DNA: TGTGCCACCAGCAGAATGGGCGAGGGTTCGGACGAGCAGTACTTC; CDR3: CATSRMGEGSDEQYF
J: TRBJ2-7; D: NA; V: TRBV6-2/TRBV6-3; size: medium-sized; DNA: TGTGCCAGCAGCCAGGGGGGACCGGCAGGCTCCTACGAGCAGTACTTC; CDR3: CASSQGGPAGSYEQYF
J: TRBJ2-7; D: TRBD2; V: TRBV20-1; size: NA; DNA: TGCAGTGCTAGATCCGGACTAGCGGCACTCTCCTACGAGCAGTACTTC; CDR3: CSARSGLAALSYEQYF
J: TRBJ2-2; D: TRBD1; V: TRBV10-2; size: NA; DNA: TGCGCCAGCAGTGGGGGGACAGGGACCGGGGAGCTGTTTTTT; CDR3: CASSGGTGTGELFF
J: TRBJ2-1; D: TRBD2; V: TRBV9; size: few; DNA: TGTGCCAGCAGCGCCCGGGGTGGCGGGAGTATGAATGAGCAGTTCTTC; CDR3: CASSARGGGSMNEQFF
J: TRBJ2-7; D: NA; V: TRBV7-6; size: NA; DNA: TGTGCCAGCAGCTTAAACGTCGGCGGGGTCGAGCAGTACTTC; CDR3: CASSLNVGGVEQYF
J: TRBJ2-7; D: TRBD2; V: TRBV6-2/TRBV6-3; size: few; DNA: TGTGCCAGCACCCTTTATCTGGTAGCGGGAGAGCCAGTCTCCTACGAGCAGTACTTC; CDR3: CASTLYLVAGEPVSYEQYF
J: TRBJ2-5; D: NA; V: TRBV7-2; size: NA; DNA: TGTGCCAGCAGCTCCCCGCCCCAAGAGACCCAGTACTTC; CDR3: CASSSPPQETQYF